This passage covers 4 T cell receptor beta chains from one sample sequenced in a study of STAT5B mutations in CD4+ large granular lymphocyte leukemia. The protocol was immunoSEQ multiplex PCR, while the TCRdb copy is restricted to in-frame clones and leaves out a portion. Seen here are about 35,000 clones, about 70% observed once, and the top ten hold under 2%. Material for sequencing was CD4+ T cells from blood buffy coats. These receptors were taken from a human donor in good health.

The chain couples TRBV6-5 to TRBJ1-2; unclear D gene. This CDR3 region has 12 residues. The germline gives CDR1 MNHEY, CDR2 SVGAGI. V gave up 6 bases and J gave up 8 bases, with 13 bases separating them. The CDR3 region has the DNA TGTGCCAGCAGGCCCGTTAGCGGCGGCTACACCTTC. It specifies CASRPVSGGYTF.

This clone was detected a few times. This CDR3 reads CASRSPGTGYNQPQHF. The CDR3 DNA reads TGTGCCAGCAGGTCACCCGGGACAGGCTACAATCAGCCCCAGCATTTT. This rearrangement joins TRBV28 to TRBJ1-5; TRBD1 matches 8 bases. The CDR3 covers 16 residues. CDR1 is MDHEN and CDR2 is SYDVKM in the germline V gene. Unmatched junction bases numbered 10, after V lost 6 bases and J lost 3 bases.

This chain joins TRBV4-3 and TRBJ2-7, with D unresolved. The CDR3 loop spans 14 amino acids. Germline V CDR1 and CDR2: LGHNA, YSLEER. Trimming took 0 bases from V and 2 from J, leaving 8 bases between them. CDR3 in amino acids: CASSQEGLPYEQYF. The DNA of the CDR3 is TGCGCCAGCAGCCAAGAGGGTCTCCCCTACGAGCAGTACTTC.

This clone appeared once. The chain carries TRBV7-2 and TRBJ2-5; 12 positions agree with TRBD2. Germline CDR1 reads SGHTA; CDR2 reads FQGNSA. With V trimmed by 3 bases and J by 2 bases, 10 bases remained unmatched. The CDR3 covers 18 residues. This CDR3 is CASSFPPTSGGHQETQYF. The CDR3 DNA reads TGTGCCAGCAGCTTCCCACCCACTAGCGGGGGGCATCAAGAGACCCAGTACTTC.